Shown below are 20 T cell receptor beta chains from a single sample sequenced in a study of tissue T cells after allogeneic stem cell transplantation. Measured with immunoSEQ multiplex PCR; TCRdb has only the in-frame clones, and not every one. The sample has roughly 5,400 clones, less than 50% seen once. Time point here: mouse harvest day 14 after allogeneic transplant. Mouse grafts combined 10^7 T-cell-depleted bone marrow cells with 10^6 splenic CD5+ T cells. The sequenced sample consisted of gut tissue. All receptors come from a female BALB/c mouse given C57BL/6 T cells with graft-versus-host disease after an allogeneic hematopoietic cell transplant.

Notes on this clone: These gene names are mouse names. Read coverage stops 1 residue before the CDR3 terminus; the germline J gene supplies the remainder. J is TRBJ1-1 and V is TRBV5; D not certain. CDR3 length: 13 amino acids. Germline V gene lookup returns CDR1 LGHNA and CDR2 YNLKQL (reference sequence). Trimming cost V 0 bases and J 5 bases, with 7 bases left between them. The CDR3 DNA, read in part, is TGTGCCAGCAGCCAAGATAGGCAGACAGAAGTCTTC. Residues: CASSQDRQTEVF. The whole CDR3 sequence reads CASSQDRQTEVFF.

This clone has just a few counts. Each gene name is a mouse one. The read terminates 1 residue ahead of where the CDR3 ends, so the germline J gene completes it. This sequence joins TRBV26 and TRBJ2-7, with 9 bases fitting TRBD1. Germline CDR1 reads KGHPV; CDR2 reads FQNQEV (reference sequence). The CDR3 sequence is 14 residues long. V lost 1 base and J lost 3; bases outside the gene matches: 1. The covered CDR3 bases are TGTGCCAGCAGTCTGTTGGACAGGGGCTATGAACAGTAC. It is translated as CASSLLDRGYEQY. The whole CDR3 sequence reads CASSLLDRGYEQYF. Based on the CDR3 plus reference TRBV26 and TRBJ2-7, the full variable domain is NSKVIQTPRYLVKGQGQKAKMRCIPEKGHPVVFWYQQNKNNEFKFLINFQNQEVLQQIDMTEKRFSAECPSNSPCSLEIQSSEAGDSALYLCASSLLDRGYEQYFGPGTRLTVL.

Turning to this clone: The listed genes are named as in mouse. The read ends 1 residue shy of where the CDR3 ends; the end is completed using the germline J gene. The chain has TRBV26 and TRBJ1-1; a possible D gene is TRBD1 (5 bases). Germline V gives CDR1 KGHPV, CDR2 FQNQEV (reference sequence). CDR3 length: 13 amino acids. Trimming removed 4 bases from V and 1 base from J, with 7 bases in between. Partial CDR3 DNA: TGTGCCAGCAGTCGGACAATAAACACAGAAGTCTTC. Residues: CASSRTINTEVF. The whole CDR3 region reads CASSRTINTEVFF. The variable domain in full, completed from reference TRBV26 and TRBJ1-1, reads NSKVIQTPRYLVKGQGQKAKMRCIPEKGHPVVFWYQQNKNNEFKFLINFQNQEVLQQIDMTEKRFSAECPSNSPCSLEIQSSEAGDSALYLCASSRTINTEVFFGKGTRLTVV.

This clone is deemed medium-sized. Here the gene names and germline are mouse. Read coverage stops 1 residue before the CDR3 terminus; the germline J gene supplies the remainder. V is TRBV16 and J is TRBJ2-3; the match to TRBD2 covers 12 bases. J gave up 3 bases and V 7 bases, and 2 bases lay outside the gene matches. The length of the CDR3 is 14 residues. Germline CDR1 is SGHSA and CDR2 is FRNQAP. The part of the CDR3 DNA that was read is TGTGCAAGCACAGACTGGGGGGGCGCAGAAACGCTGTAT. Encoded protein: CASTDWGGAETLY. The CDR3, in full, reads CASTDWGGAETLYF. Looking up the rest from reference TRBV16 and TRBJ2-3 gives the full variable domain: NAGVIQTPRHKVTGKGQEATLWCEPISGHSAVFWYRQTIVQGLEFLTYFRNQAPIDDSGMPKERFSAQMPNQSHSTLKIQSTQPQDSAVYLCASTDWGGAETLYFGSGTRLTVL.

This clone showed up just a few times. These gene names are mouse names. The DNA ends 1 residue before the CDR3 does, and the rest of the CDR3 is filled in from the germline J gene. This chain connects TRBV2 to TRBJ2-5; D may be TRBD1 (6 bases). This CDR3 spans 13 amino acids. Trimming removed 4 bases from V and 5 bases from J, with 10 bases in between. CDR1 is LGHNA, CDR2 YSYQKL, per germline. Partial CDR3 DNA: TGTGCCAGCAGCCCAGGGGAAGGAGACACCCAGTAC. It codes for CASSPGEGDTQY. The full CDR3 reads CASSPGEGDTQYF. The variable domain in full, completed from reference TRBV2 and TRBJ2-5, reads DPKIIQKPKYLVAVTGSEKILICEQYLGHNAMYWYRQSAKKPLEFMFSYSYQKLMDNQTASSRFQPQSSKKNHLDLQITALKPDDSATYFCASSPGEGDTQYFGPGTRLLVL.

Of note for this clone: The gene names here belong to mouse. CDR3 DNA (partial): TGTGCCAGCAGCCCGTATAACAACCAGGCTCCGCTT. This sequence encodes CASSPYNNQAPL. The CDR3 reads in full as CASSPYNNQAPLF. The chain uses TRBV15 and TRBJ1-5; D remains ambiguous. From the germline J gene comes the end of the CDR3, since the read stops 1 residue before it. V dropped 6 bases and J dropped 0 bases, with 6 bases sitting between them. This CDR3 contains 13 residues. Germline V gene lookup returns CDR1 SGHND and CDR2 FRSKSL.

About this clone itself: All gene names here are mouse names. Read sequence stops 1 residue before the CDR3 end, and the germline J gene provides the missing end. The chain employs TRBV31 and TRBJ2-5; TRBD2 aligns across 7 bases. Germline lookup yields CDR1 GKSSPN and CDR2 SITVG. The junction had 7 bases not matched to a gene; V was cut back by 1 base and J by 0 bases. The CDR3 has 16 residues. The CDR3 sequence is CAWSPGMGGNQDTQYF. The sequenced part of the CDR3 DNA is TGTGCCTGGAGTCCCGGGATGGGGGGTAACCAAGACACCCAGTAC.

To note about this clone: Germline and genes here are mouse. The CDR3 extends 1 residue past the end of the read, so its final part is completed from the germline J gene. This chain uses TRBV12-2 with TRBJ2-1, with 7 nucleotides matching TRBD2. J was trimmed by 1 base and V by 5 bases; bases with no gene match: 1. This CDR3 region has 13 residues. Germline CDR1 SGHLS, CDR2 HYDKME. CDR3 in amino acids: CASWGGNYAEQFF. CDR3 DNA, as far as it was read: TGTGCCAGCTGGGGGGGGAACTATGCTGAGCAGTTC. The variable domain in full, completed from reference TRBV12-2 and TRBJ2-1, reads NSGVVQSPRYIIKGKGERSILKCIPISGHLSVAWYQQTQGQELKFFIQHYDKMERDKGNLPSRFSVQQFDDYHSEMNMSALELEDSAVYFCASWGGNYAEQFFGPGTRLTVL.

This clone occurred a few times. Gene names and germline refer to mouse. The sequence runs out 1 residue before the end of the CDR3; the remainder is reconstructed from the germline J gene. The rearrangement joins TRBV12-1 to TRBJ1-5; D is ambiguous. The CDR3 is 14 amino acids. Trimming pared 1 base from V and 0 bases from J, leaving 6 bases between. Germline values: CDR1 SGHSN, CDR2 HYEKVE. Here the CDR3 reads CASSLTNNNQAPLF. CDR3 DNA (partial): TGTGCCAGCTCTCTGACAAATAACAACCAGGCTCCGCTT.

As concerns this clone: Mouse names are used for the genes. The sequence runs out 1 residue before the end of the CDR3; the remainder is reconstructed from the germline J gene. At the DNA level, this CDR3 is encoded by other sequences in the same sample as well. V usage is TRBV3 and J usage is TRBJ1-3, with no clear D. Trimming stripped 3 bases from V and 0 bases from J, with 6 bases between. Germline V lookup: CDR1 SNHLY, CDR2 FYNGKV (reference sequence). The CDR3 consists of 14 residues. The sequenced CDR3 bases are TGTGCCAGCAGCTTGGGTAATTCTGGAAATACGCTCTAT. This gives the protein CASSLGNSGNTLY. The whole CDR3 reads CASSLGNSGNTLYF.

With respect to this clone: Gene names denote mouse genes. The read ends 1 residue early relative to the CDR3; the germline J gene fills the gap. This chain uses TRBV16 with TRBJ2-3; TRBD1 or TRBD2 may be the D gene (5 bases each). Per germline, CDR1 SGHSA and CDR2 FRNQAP. Between the trimmed V and J ends, which lost 9 bases and 2 bases, there was a span of 12 bases. The CDR3 runs to 13 residues. CDR3 DNA, as far as it was read: TGTGCAAGTCCGGCGGGGGATGCAGAAACGCTGTAT. Protein: CASPAGDAETLY. The CDR3 reads in full as CASPAGDAETLYF.

Turning to this clone: The gene symbols are mouse symbols. The read falls 1 residue short of the CDR3 end, and the missing part is taken from the germline J gene. This chain links TRBV24 with TRBJ2-7, with 10 positions matching TRBD2. V dropped 6 bases and J dropped 3; count of bases not matched to a gene: 5. Germline CDR1 is KGHTA and CDR2 is FRNEEI. This CDR3 contains 14 residues. The CDR3 loop is CASRGDWGLYEQYF. CDR3 DNA (partial): TGTGCCAGCAGGGGGGACTGGGGCCTCTATGAACAGTAC.

This clone was counted a few times. The gene names here belong to mouse. With the read ending 1 residue before the CDR3 end, the germline J gene is used to fill in that end. The genes are TRBV12-1 and TRBJ1-4; D is ambiguous. Germline assignment: CDR1 SGHSN and CDR2 HYEKVE. This CDR3 has 14 amino acids. Trimming pared 0 bases from V and 3 bases from J, leaving 7 bases between. CDR3 amino acids: CASSLVHTNERLFF. CDR3 DNA (partial): TGTGCCAGCTCTCTCGTACACACCAACGAAAGATTATTT. The whole variable domain, filled in from reference TRBV12-1 and TRBJ1-4, reads DSGVVQSPRHIIKEKGGRSVLTCIPISGHSNVVWYQQTLGKELKFLIQHYEKVERDKGFLPSRFSVQQFDDYHSEMNMSALELEDSAMYFCASSLVHTNERLFFGHGTKLSVL.

This clone came up once. The germline and genes are mouse ones. The read stops 1 residue short of the end of the CDR3; the missing end is completed from the germline J gene. The rearrangement joins TRBV31 to TRBJ2-5, with no clear D. Germline CDR1 and CDR2: GKSSPN and SITVG. There are 13 residues in the CDR3. V lost 0 bases to trimming and J lost 4 bases, with 8 bases between them. CDR3 DNA (partial): TGTGCCTGGAGTCTAGCCGGGAAAGACACCCAGTAC. Amino acids: CAWSLAGKDTQY. The full CDR3 protein is CAWSLAGKDTQYF.

Regarding this clone: Mouse names are used for the genes. The read halts 1 residue ahead of the CDR3 end, with the missing end drawn from the germline J gene. The chain links TRBV5 to TRBJ2-7; 7 bases agree with TRBD1. J was trimmed by 3 bases and V by 0 bases; bases with no gene match: 5. Germline V gives CDR1 LGHNA, CDR2 YNLKQL (reference sequence). CDR3 size: 15 residues. The CDR3 DNA, read in part, is TGTGCCAGCAGCCAAGATCAACGGGACAGCTATGAACAGTAC. It encodes CASSQDQRDSYEQY. The complete CDR3 protein is CASSQDQRDSYEQYF.

In regard to this clone: The gene symbols are mouse symbols. The read ends 1 residue shy of where the CDR3 ends; the end is completed using the germline J gene. The J gene is TRBJ2-5, the V gene TRBV12-1; TRBD2 aligns across 7 bases. The trim removed 2 bases at V and 2 bases at J, leaving 3 bases unmatched. CDR3 length equals 14 residues. Germline assignment: CDR1 SGHSN and CDR2 HYEKVE. The CDR3 is CASSPDWVQDTQYF. CDR3 bases read: TGTGCCAGCTCTCCCGACTGGGTCCAAGACACCCAGTAC. Looking up the rest from reference TRBV12-1 and TRBJ2-5 gives the full variable domain: DSGVVQSPRHIIKEKGGRSVLTCIPISGHSNVVWYQQTLGKELKFLIQHYEKVERDKGFLPSRFSVQQFDDYHSEMNMSALELEDSAMYFCASSPDWVQDTQYFGPGTRLLVL.

This clone has only a few counts. The gene names given are mouse names. The sequenced CDR3 bases are TGTGCCAGCAGTCAGCAGGGGCAAGACACCCAGTAC. Protein: CASSQQGQDTQY. The full CDR3 protein is CASSQQGQDTQYF. V and J are TRBV26 and TRBJ2-5; tentative D call: TRBD1 (6 bases). The CDR3 extends 1 residue past the end of the read, so its final part is completed from the germline J gene. From germline, CDR1 is KGHPV and CDR2 FQNQEV (reference sequence). The V end was cut by 4 bases, the J end by 3 bases, with 8 bases between. CDR3 length: 13 residues. The full variable domain, its missing parts supplied by reference TRBV26 and TRBJ2-5, is NSKVIQTPRYLVKGQGQKAKMRCIPEKGHPVVFWYQQNKNNEFKFLINFQNQEVLQQIDMTEKRFSAECPSNSPCSLEIQSSEAGDSALYLCASSQQGQDTQYFGPGTRLLVL.

Notes on this clone: Genes and germline come from the mouse. The read falls 1 residue short of the CDR3 end, and the missing part is taken from the germline J gene. The chain recombines TRBV13-3 with TRBJ1-6; D gene uncertain. TRBJ1-6 is treated as an ORF (open reading frame) with a function not yet certain. The CDR3 is 14 amino acids. The germline CDR1 and CDR2 sequences are NNHDY and SYVADS. Trimming shortened V by 4 bases and J by 4 bases, and 9 bases separated the two germline ends. This CDR3 reads CASSRASYNSPLYF. CDR3 DNA, as far as it was read: TGTGCCAGCAGTAGGGCCAGTTATAATTCGCCCCTCTAC.

This clone was recorded a few times. The genes and germline here are from mouse. The read gets to within 1 residue of the CDR3 end, and the germline J gene fills in the rest. The rearrangement joins TRBV26 to TRBJ1-2; D uncertain. Per the germline V gene, CDR1 is KGHPV and CDR2 is FQNQEV (reference sequence). The CDR3 has 13 residues. Trimming cost V 3 bases and J 4 bases, with 9 bases left between them. The CDR3 here is CASSLERGSDYTF. The part of the CDR3 DNA that was read is TGTGCCAGCAGTCTAGAGAGAGGCTCCGACTACACC.

With regard to this clone: Gene names are the mouse ones. The read comes to an end 1 residue before the CDR3 does, leaving the germline J gene to fill in the end. The chain carries TRBV30 and TRBJ2-2; 10 positions agree with TRBD1. The CDR3 has 14 amino acids. The V and J ends lost 3 bases and 5 bases, in that order; junction bases with no gene match: 3. Germline assignment: CDR1 SQVVS and CDR2 ANEGSEA. This chain's CDR3 is CSSRPGQGTGQLYF. The sequenced part of the CDR3 DNA is TGTAGTTCTAGGCCGGGACAGGGGACCGGGCAGCTCTAC.